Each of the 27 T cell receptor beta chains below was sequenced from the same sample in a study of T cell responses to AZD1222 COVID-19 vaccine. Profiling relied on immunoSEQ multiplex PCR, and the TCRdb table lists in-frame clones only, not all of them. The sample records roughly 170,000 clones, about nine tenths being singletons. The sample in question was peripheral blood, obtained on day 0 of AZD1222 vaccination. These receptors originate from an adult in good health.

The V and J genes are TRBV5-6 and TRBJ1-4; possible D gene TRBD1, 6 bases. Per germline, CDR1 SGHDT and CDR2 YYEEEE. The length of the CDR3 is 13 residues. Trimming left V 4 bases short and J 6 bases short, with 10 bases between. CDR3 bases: TGTGCCAGCAGCGAGGACAGACATGAAAAACTGTTTTTT. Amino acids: CASSEDRHEKLFF. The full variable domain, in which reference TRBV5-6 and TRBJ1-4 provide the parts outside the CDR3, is DAGVTQSPTHLIKTRGQQVTLRCSPKSGHDTVSWYQQALGQGPQFIFQYYEEEERQRGNFPDRFSGHQFPNYSSELNVNALLLGDSALYLCASSEDRHEKLFFGSGTQLSVL.

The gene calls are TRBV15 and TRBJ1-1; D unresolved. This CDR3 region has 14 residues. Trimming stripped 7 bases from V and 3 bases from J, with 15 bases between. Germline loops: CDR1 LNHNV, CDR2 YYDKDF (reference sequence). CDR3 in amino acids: CATTYRPEHTEAFF. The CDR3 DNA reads TGTGCCACCACATACCGGCCGGAACACACTGAAGCTTTCTTT.

The CDR3 DNA follows: TGTGCTAGTGGTGCGGACGTGAGCTCCTACGAGCAGTACTTC. It yields the protein CASGADVSSYEQYF. V gene TRBV12-5 combines with J gene TRBJ2-7; D unresolved. V lost 5 bases and J lost 0, with 11 bases in between. This CDR3 is built from 14 residues. The germline gives CDR1 LGHNT, CDR2 FRNRAP.

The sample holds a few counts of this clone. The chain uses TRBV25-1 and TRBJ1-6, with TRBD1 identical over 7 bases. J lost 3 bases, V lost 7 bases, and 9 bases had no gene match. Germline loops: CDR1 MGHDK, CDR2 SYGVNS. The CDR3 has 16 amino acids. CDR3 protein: CASTPGPGGYNSPLHF. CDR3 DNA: TGTGCCAGCACCCCGGGCCCAGGGGGCTATAATTCACCCCTCCACTTT.

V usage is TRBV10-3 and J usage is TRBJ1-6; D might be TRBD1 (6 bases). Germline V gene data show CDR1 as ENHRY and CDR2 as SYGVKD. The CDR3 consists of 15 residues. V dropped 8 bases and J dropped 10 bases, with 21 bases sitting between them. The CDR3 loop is CAIQPGDRVGSPLHF. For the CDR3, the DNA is TGTGCCATCCAACCAGGGGATAGGGTGGGATCACCCCTCCACTTT.

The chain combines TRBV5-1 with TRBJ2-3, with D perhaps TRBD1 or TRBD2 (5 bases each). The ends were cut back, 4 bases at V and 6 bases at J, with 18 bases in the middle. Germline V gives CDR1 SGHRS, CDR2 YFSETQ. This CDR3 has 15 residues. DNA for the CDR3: TGCGCCAGCAGCCCCGGGGACGTAGGGATTGATACGCAGTATTTT. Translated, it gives CASSPGDVGIDTQYF. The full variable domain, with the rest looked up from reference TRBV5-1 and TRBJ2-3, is KAGVTQTPRYLIKTRGQQVTLSCSPISGHRSVSWYQQTPGQGLQFLFEYFSETQRNKGNFPGRFSGRQFSNSRSEMNVSTLELGDSALYLCASSPGDVGIDTQYFGPGTRLTVL.

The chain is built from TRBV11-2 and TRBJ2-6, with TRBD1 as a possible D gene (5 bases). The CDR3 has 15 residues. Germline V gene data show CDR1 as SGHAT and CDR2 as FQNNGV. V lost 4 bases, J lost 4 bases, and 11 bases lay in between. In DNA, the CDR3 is TGTGCCAGCAGCTCCCAGGGTACCGGGGCCAACGTCCTGACTTTC. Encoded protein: CASSSQGTGANVLTF.

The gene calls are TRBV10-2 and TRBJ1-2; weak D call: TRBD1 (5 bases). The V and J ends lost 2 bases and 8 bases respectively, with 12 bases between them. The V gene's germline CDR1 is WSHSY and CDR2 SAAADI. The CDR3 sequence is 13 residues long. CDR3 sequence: CASSEIRAGGYTF. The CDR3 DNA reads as TGCGCCAGCAGTGAGATTCGGGCAGGGGGCTACACCTTC.

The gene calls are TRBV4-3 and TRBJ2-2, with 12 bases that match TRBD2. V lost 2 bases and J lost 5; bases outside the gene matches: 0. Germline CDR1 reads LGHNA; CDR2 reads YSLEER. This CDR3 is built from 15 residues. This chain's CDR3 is CASSQLAGGTGELFF. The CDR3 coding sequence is TGCGCCAGCAGCCAACTAGCGGGGGGGACCGGGGAGCTGTTTTTT.

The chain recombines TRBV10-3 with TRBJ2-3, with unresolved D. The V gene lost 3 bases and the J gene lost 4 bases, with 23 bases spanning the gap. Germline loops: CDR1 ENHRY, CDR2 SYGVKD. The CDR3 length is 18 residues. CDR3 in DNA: TGTGCCATCAGTGATTCTAAGGATGGCTGGACCACAGCAGATACGCAGTATTTT. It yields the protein CAISDSKDGWTTADTQYF.

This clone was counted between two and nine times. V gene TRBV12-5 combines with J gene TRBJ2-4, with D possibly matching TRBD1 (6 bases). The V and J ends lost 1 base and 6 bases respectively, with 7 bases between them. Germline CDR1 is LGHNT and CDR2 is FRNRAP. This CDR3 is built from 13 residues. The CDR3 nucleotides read TGTGCTAGTGGTTTGGACAGGGTAAACATTCAGTACTTC. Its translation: CASGLDRVNIQYF.

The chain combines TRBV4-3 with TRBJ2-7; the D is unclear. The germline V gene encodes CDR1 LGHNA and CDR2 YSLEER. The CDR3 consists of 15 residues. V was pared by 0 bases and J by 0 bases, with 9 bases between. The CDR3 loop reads CASSQDHRSSYEQYF. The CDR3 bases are TGCGCCAGCAGCCAAGATCATCGGAGCTCCTACGAGCAGTACTTC.

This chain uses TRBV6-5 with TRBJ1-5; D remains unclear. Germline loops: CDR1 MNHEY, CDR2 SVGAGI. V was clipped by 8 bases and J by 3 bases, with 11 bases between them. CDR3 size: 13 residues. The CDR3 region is CASQRVNNQPQHF. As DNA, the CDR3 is TGTGCCAGCCAGAGAGTTAACAATCAGCCCCAGCATTTT.

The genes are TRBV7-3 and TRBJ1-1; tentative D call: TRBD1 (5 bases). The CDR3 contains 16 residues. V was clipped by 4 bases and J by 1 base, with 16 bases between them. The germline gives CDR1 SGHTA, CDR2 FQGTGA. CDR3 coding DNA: TGTGCCAGCAGCTCCCACGGGACGGGGAGGAACACTGAAGCTTTCTTT. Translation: CASSSHGTGRNTEAFF.

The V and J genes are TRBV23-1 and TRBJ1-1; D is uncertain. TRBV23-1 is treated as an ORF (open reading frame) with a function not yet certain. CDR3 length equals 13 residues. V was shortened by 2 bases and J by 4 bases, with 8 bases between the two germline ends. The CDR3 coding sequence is TGCGCCAGCAGTCAAATGGAAGTCACTGAAGCTTTCTTT. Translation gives CASSQMEVTEAFF.

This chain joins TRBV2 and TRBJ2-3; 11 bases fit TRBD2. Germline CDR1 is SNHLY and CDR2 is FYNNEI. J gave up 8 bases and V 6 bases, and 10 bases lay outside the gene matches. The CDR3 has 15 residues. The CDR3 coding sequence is TGTGCCAGCAGCGTAACTAGCGGGGGAGAAGCTACGCAGTATTTT. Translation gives CASSVTSGGEATQYF. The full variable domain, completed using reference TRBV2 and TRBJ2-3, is EPEVTQTPSHQVTQMGQEVILRCVPISNHLYFYWYRQILGQKVEFLVSFYNNEISEKSEIFDDQFSVERPDGSNFTLKIRSTKLEDSAMYFCASSVTSGGEATQYFGPGTRLTVL.

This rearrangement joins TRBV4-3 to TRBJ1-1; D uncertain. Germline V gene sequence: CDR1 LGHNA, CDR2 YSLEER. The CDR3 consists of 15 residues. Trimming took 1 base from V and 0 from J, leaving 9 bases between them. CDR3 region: CASSQGAGMNTEAFF. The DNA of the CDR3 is TGCGCCAGCAGCCAAGGTGCAGGAATGAACACTGAAGCTTTCTTT.

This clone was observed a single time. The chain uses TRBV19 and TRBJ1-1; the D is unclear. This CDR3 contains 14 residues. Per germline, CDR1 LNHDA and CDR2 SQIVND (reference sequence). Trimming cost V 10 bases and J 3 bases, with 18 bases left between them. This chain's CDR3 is CATQQFHGHTEAFF. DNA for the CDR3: TGTGCCACTCAACAGTTCCACGGCCACACTGAAGCTTTCTTT.

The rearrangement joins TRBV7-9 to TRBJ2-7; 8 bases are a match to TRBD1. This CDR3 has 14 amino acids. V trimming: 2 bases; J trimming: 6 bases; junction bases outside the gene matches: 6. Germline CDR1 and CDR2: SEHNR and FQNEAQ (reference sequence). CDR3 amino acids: CASSLRDRSFEQYF. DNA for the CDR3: TGTGCCAGCAGCTTAAGGGACAGGTCGTTCGAGCAGTACTTC.

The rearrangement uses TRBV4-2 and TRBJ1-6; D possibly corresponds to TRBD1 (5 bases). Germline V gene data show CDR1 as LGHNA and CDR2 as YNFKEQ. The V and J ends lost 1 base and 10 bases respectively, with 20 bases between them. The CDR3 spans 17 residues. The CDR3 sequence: CASSQVTTAPSGSPLHF. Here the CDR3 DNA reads TGTGCCAGCAGCCAAGTTACAACAGCTCCCTCAGGGTCACCCCTCCACTTT.

The CDR3 reads CASSYSGSNQPQHF. As DNA, the CDR3 is TGTGCCAGCAGTTACTCGGGAAGCAATCAGCCCCAGCATTTT. The V and J genes are TRBV6-2 or TRBV6-3 and TRBJ1-5; D is uncertain. The germline CDR1 and CDR2 sequences are MNHEY and SVGEGT. V was cut by 0 bases and J by 1 base, with 4 bases left in between. There are 14 residues in the CDR3.

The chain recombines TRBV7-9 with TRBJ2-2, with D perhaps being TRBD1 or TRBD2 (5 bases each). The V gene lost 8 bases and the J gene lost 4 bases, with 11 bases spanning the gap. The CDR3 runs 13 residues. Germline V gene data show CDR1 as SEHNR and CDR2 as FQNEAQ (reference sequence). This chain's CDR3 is CASGWGITGELFF. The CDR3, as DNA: TGTGCCAGCGGCTGGGGGATCACCGGGGAGCTGTTTTTT. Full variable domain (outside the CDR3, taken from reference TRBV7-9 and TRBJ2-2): DTGVSQNPRHKITKRGQNVTFRCDPISEHNRLYWYRQTLGQGPEFLTYFQNEAQLEKSRLLSDRFSAERPKGSFSTLEIQRTEQGDSAMYLCASGWGITGELFFGEGSRLTVL.

Here the CDR3 DNA reads TGTGCCAGTAGTATAGTTGGACAGAATCAGCCCCAGCATTTT. This encodes CASSIVGQNQPQHF. The chain has TRBV19 and TRBJ1-5, with TRBD1 as a possible D gene (6 bases). This CDR3 has 14 residues. Trimming took 1 base from V and 4 from J, leaving 8 bases between them. Germline-derived CDR1 and CDR2 are LNHDA and SQIVND (reference sequence).

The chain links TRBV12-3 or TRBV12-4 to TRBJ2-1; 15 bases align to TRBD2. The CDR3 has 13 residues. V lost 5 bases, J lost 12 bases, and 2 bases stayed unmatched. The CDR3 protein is CASSPGLAGGQFF. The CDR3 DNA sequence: TGTGCCAGCAGTCCGGGACTAGCGGGGGGGCAGTTCTTC.

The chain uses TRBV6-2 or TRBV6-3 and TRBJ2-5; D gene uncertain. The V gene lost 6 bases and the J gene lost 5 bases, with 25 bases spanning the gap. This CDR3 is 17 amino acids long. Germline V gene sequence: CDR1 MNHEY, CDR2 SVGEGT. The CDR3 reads CASSRRVVGVGIETQYF. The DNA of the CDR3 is TGTGCCAGCAGCCGAAGGGTTGTGGGCGTGGGAATTGAGACCCAGTACTTC.

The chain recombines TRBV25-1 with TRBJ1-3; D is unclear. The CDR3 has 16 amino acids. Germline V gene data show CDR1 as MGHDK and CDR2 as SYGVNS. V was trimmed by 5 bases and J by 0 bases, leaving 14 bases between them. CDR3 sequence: CASSQFGIRSGNTIYF. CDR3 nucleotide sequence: TGTGCCAGCAGTCAATTCGGCATACGCTCTGGAAACACCATATATTTT. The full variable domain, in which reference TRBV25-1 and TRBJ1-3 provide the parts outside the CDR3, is EADIYQTPRYLVIGTGKKITLECSQTMGHDKMYWYQQDPGMELHLIHYSYGVNSTEKGDLSSESTVSRIRTEHFPLTLESARPSHTSQYLCASSQFGIRSGNTIYFGEGSWLTVV.

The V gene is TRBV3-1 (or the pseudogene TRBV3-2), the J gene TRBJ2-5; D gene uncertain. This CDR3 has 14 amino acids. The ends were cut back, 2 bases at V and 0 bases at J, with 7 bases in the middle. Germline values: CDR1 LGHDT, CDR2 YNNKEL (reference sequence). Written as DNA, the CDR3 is TGTGCCAGCAGCCAAAGGGTAGACCAAGAGACCCAGTACTTC. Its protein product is CASSQRVDQETQYF.